Each of the 3 T cell receptor beta chains below was sequenced from the same sample in a study of control samples from healthy donors and cancer patients. Profiled with immunoSEQ multiplex PCR; TCRdb holds only in-frame clones, not every one. The sample records 150,000 to 200,000 clones, around nine tenths being singletons. The sequencing sample was made of blood. These receptors came from a man aged 30-40 years in good health.

The V and J genes are TRBV18 and TRBJ2-2; 7 bases fit TRBD2. Germline-derived CDR1 and CDR2 are KGHSH and LQKENI. Unmatched junction bases numbered 2, after V lost 4 bases and J lost 0 bases. The CDR3 is made up of 15 amino acids. CDR3 sequence reads: CASSLGLSNTGELFF. CDR3 nucleotide sequence: TGTGCCAGCTCACTGGGACTATCGAACACCGGGGAGCTGTTTTTT.

The count of this clone is one. This chain uses TRBV2 with TRBJ1-4; D perhaps matches TRBD1 (6 bases). V was clipped by 3 bases and J by 2 bases, with 13 bases between them. This CDR3 has 16 residues. The germline V gene encodes CDR1 SNHLY and CDR2 FYNNEI. The CDR3 bases are TGTGCCAGCAGTGATCCCCCAGGGGCCACTAATGAAAAACTGTTTTTT. It encodes CASSDPPGATNEKLFF. Together with reference TRBV2 and TRBJ1-4, the CDR3 gives the full variable domain: EPEVTQTPSHQVTQMGQEVILRCVPISNHLYFYWYRQILGQKVEFLVSFYNNEISEKSEIFDDQFSVERPDGSNFTLKIRSTKLEDSAMYFCASSDPPGATNEKLFFGSGTQLSVL.

The chain has TRBV5-4 and TRBJ2-3; D remains unclear. Germline loops: CDR1 SGHNT, CDR2 YYREEE (reference sequence). The length of the CDR3 is 13 residues. V shed 8 bases and J shed 1 base, with 11 bases lying between them. Written as DNA, the CDR3 is TGTGCCAGTATTGCTAGGGGCACAGATACGCAGTATTTT. Translation gives CASIARGTDTQYF.